These 30 T cell receptor beta chains were all obtained from the same sample, sequenced in a study of control samples from healthy donors and cancer patients. This table comes from immunoSEQ multiplex PCR, and its TCRdb copy is limited to in-frame clones, with some not included. This table has approximately 81,000 clones, 90% to 95% appearing once. Sample: blood. The receptor set was obtained from a woman aged 18-29 years in good health.

The chain joins TRBV5-3 to TRBJ2-2; D is unclear. TRBV5-3 is an open reading frame, and its role is uncertain. Trimming shortened V by 4 bases and J by 7 bases, and 11 bases separated the two germline ends. The CDR3 contains 13 residues. In DNA form, the CDR3 reads TGTGCCAGAAGCCACGGCCCGGGCGGGGAGCTGTTTTTT. It encodes CARSHGPGGELFF.

The J gene is TRBJ2-2, the V gene TRBV4-3; no firm D call. Trimming removed 3 bases at V and 8 bases at J, with 10 bases between. The germline V gene encodes CDR1 LGHNA and CDR2 YSLEER. The CDR3 contains 13 residues. The CDR3: CASSQLKRGELFF. The CDR3 bases are TGCGCCAGCAGCCAGCTAAAGAGGGGGGAGCTGTTTTTT.

The V and J genes are TRBV9 and TRBJ2-1; TRBD2 agrees at 9 bases. The V and J ends lost 4 bases and 1 base, in that order; junction bases with no gene match: 9. The CDR3 is made up of 17 amino acids. Germline CDR1 reads SGDLS; CDR2 reads YYNGEE. CDR3: CASSPDAGGLSYNEQFF. In nucleotides, the CDR3 is TGTGCCAGCAGCCCAGACGCGGGAGGGCTTTCCTACAATGAGCAGTTCTTC.

J is TRBJ2-6 and V is TRBV18; D ambiguous. V was shortened by 4 bases and J by 0 bases, with 19 bases between the two germline ends. Germline V gives CDR1 KGHSH, CDR2 LQKENI. This CDR3 region has 19 residues. CDR3 protein: CASSQFPPATSSGANVLTF. The CDR3 DNA reads TGTGCCAGCTCACAGTTTCCTCCAGCGACGAGCTCTGGGGCCAACGTCCTGACTTTC. Looking up the rest from reference TRBV18 and TRBJ2-6 gives the full variable domain: NAGVMQNPRHLVRRRGQEARLRCSPMKGHSHVYWYRQLPEEGLKFMVYLQKENIIDESGMPKERFSAEFPKEGPSILRIQQVVRGDSAAYFCASSQFPPATSSGANVLTFGAGSRLTVL.

The chain links TRBV20-1 to TRBJ2-4; D not resolved. The CDR3 is 14 residues long. Germline CDR1 is DFQATT and CDR2 is SNEGSKA (reference sequence). The V gene lost 3 bases and the J gene lost 7 bases, with 16 bases spanning the gap. In DNA form, the CDR3 reads TGCAGTGCTAGTTTTATCGGGTTTTGGAACATTCAGTACTTC. Translated, it gives CSASFIGFWNIQYF.

The chain employs TRBV4-2 and TRBJ1-2; D possibly corresponds to TRBD1 (5 bases). The CDR3 covers 17 residues. V gave up 5 bases and J gave up 3 bases, with 22 bases separating them. Germline CDR1 LGHNA, CDR2 YNFKEQ. In DNA, the CDR3 is TGTGCCAGCAGCTCAAGGGGTGCGGGGCATTCTGACTATGGCTACACCTTC. Its protein product is CASSSRGAGHSDYGYTF.

In the case of this clone: The same CDR3 is also encoded by other DNA sequences in this sample. V is TRBV11-2 and J is TRBJ2-7, with a weak D call TRBD2 (7 bases). Germline V gene sequence: CDR1 SGHAT, CDR2 FQNNGV. The CDR3 runs to 17 residues. V lost 5 bases to trimming and J lost 3 bases, with 23 bases between them. The CDR3 bases are TGTGCCAGCAGCCCCTCCCCAGTTGGGGGGGCCCGCTACGAGCAGTACTTC. Translated: CASSPSPVGGARYEQYF.

The chain joins TRBV3-1 (or the pseudogene TRBV3-2) to TRBJ2-2; D gene ambiguous. Germline loops: CDR1 LGHDT, CDR2 YNNKEL (reference sequence). CDR3 length: 14 amino acids. V was cut by 2 bases and J by 6 bases, with 10 bases left in between. This CDR3 reads CASSQYSSSGELFF. DNA of the CDR3: TGTGCCAGCAGCCAATATAGCTCGTCCGGGGAGCTGTTTTTT.

V is TRBV21-1 and J is TRBJ2-3; the table gives TRBD2 as D, unverified against the DNA. TRBV21-1 is given as a pseudogene. This CDR3 comprises 17 residues. The CDR3 DNA is TGTGCCAGCAGCACTGGGAAATATGGGGGAGGGCGCCATACGCAGTATTTT. This gives the protein CASSTGKYGGGRHTQYF.

This sequence joins TRBV29-1 and TRBJ2-3, with 14 bases that match TRBD2. The V and J ends lost 3 bases and 6 bases, in that order; junction bases with no gene match: 5. The germline CDR1 and CDR2 sequences are SQVTM and ANQGSEA. The length of the CDR3 is 15 residues. CDR3 DNA: TGCAGCGTTGACGGACTAGCGGGAGGTTGGGATACGCAGTATTTT. Translated, it gives CSVDGLAGGWDTQYF.

The chain has TRBV28 and TRBJ1-4; tentatively, D is TRBD1 (6 bases). Trimming removed 3 bases from V and 8 bases from J, with 16 bases in between. Germline loops: CDR1 MDHEN, CDR2 SYDVKM. This CDR3 region has 15 residues. The CDR3 protein is CASSFSGAGEEKLFF. Here the CDR3 DNA reads TGTGCCAGCAGTTTTTCAGGGGCAGGGGAGGAAAAACTGTTTTTT. Drawing the rest from reference TRBV28 and TRBJ1-4, the complete variable domain is DVKVTQSSRYLVKRTGEKVFLECVQDMDHENMFWYRQDPGLGLRLIYFSYDVKMKEKGDIPEGYSVSREKKERFSLILESASTNQTSMYLCASSFSGAGEEKLFFGSGTQLSVL.

This clone appeared a single time. The V call is TRBV7-3, the J call TRBJ1-6; possible D gene TRBD1, 6 bases. Germline V CDR1 and CDR2: SGHTA, FQGTGA. Trimming removed 1 base at V and 10 bases at J, with 14 bases between. The CDR3 length is 15 residues. The CDR3 region has the DNA TGTGCCAGCAGCTTAAATTCAGGGGTTGGGTCACCCCTCCACTTT. As protein: CASSLNSGVGSPLHF.

This chain connects TRBV5-1 to TRBJ2-1; TRBD1 aligns across 7 bases. V was clipped by 5 bases and J by 5 bases; unmatched bases: 7. CDR3 size: 14 residues. The V gene's germline CDR1 is SGHRS and CDR2 YFSETQ. The CDR3 nucleotides read TGCGCCAGCAGAACGGGACAGCTCAACAATGAGCAGTTCTTC. It translates to CASRTGQLNNEQFF.

This clone has only a few counts. The genes are TRBV7-2 and TRBJ1-5; weak D call: TRBD1 (5 bases). CDR3 length equals 15 residues. The V gene lost 1 base and the J gene lost 3 bases, with 10 bases spanning the gap. Germline V gene data show CDR1 as SGHTA and CDR2 as FQGNSA. DNA of the CDR3: TGTGCCAGCAGCTTAGGTGGAGGGGACAATCAGCCCCAGCATTTT. This translates into CASSLGGGDNQPQHF.

This clone was detected once. The V and J genes are TRBV5-1 and TRBJ2-5; D may be TRBD1 (6 bases). This CDR3 spans 14 amino acids. V was cut by 3 bases and J by 2 bases, with 11 bases left in between. The V gene's germline CDR1 is SGHRS and CDR2 YFSETQ. In DNA, the CDR3 is TGCGCCAGCAGCTCCACAGGGAGACAAGAGACCCAGTACTTC. Amino acids: CASSSTGRQETQYF.

The rearrangement links TRBV5-1 to TRBJ2-7; 8 bases line up with TRBD1. Germline V lookup: CDR1 SGHRS, CDR2 YFSETQ. The CDR3 runs to 18 residues. V lost 0 bases, J lost 1 base, and 12 bases stayed unmatched. This CDR3 is CASSLDLGTGVWSYEQYF. The CDR3 nucleotides are TGCGCCAGCAGCTTGGATTTAGGGACAGGTGTCTGGTCCTACGAGCAGTACTTC. The entire variable domain, with the rest obtained from reference TRBV5-1 and TRBJ2-7, is as follows: KAGVTQTPRYLIKTRGQQVTLSCSPISGHRSVSWYQQTPGQGLQFLFEYFSETQRNKGNFPGRFSGRQFSNSRSEMNVSTLELGDSALYLCASSLDLGTGVWSYEQYFGPGTRLTVT.

The rearrangement uses TRBV6-4 and TRBJ2-5, with 10 bases matching TRBD2. The CDR3 totals 16 residues. The germline V gene encodes CDR1 MRHNA and CDR2 SNTAGT. Trimming cost V 2 bases and J 1 base; bases outside gene matches: 4. The DNA of the CDR3 is TGTGCCAGCAGTGACGGCCTAGCGGGAGTCCAAGAGACCCAGTACTTC. This encodes CASSDGLAGVQETQYF.

The chain couples TRBV5-8 to TRBJ2-2; D may correspond to TRBD1 or TRBD2 (5 bases each). Germline CDR1 and CDR2: SGHTS and YDEGEE. V was shortened by 8 bases and J by 1 base, with 12 bases between the two germline ends. CDR3 length equals 14 residues. CDR3 residues: CARTGTENTGELFF. The CDR3 region has the DNA TGTGCCAGAACCGGGACCGAGAACACCGGGGAGCTGTTTTTT.

The CDR3 protein is CATSDGRGQWTEAFF. The CDR3 DNA is TGTGCCACCAGTGATGGCAGAGGTCAGTGGACTGAAGCTTTCTTT. The rearrangement joins TRBV24-1 to TRBJ1-1, with D uncertain. The CDR3 spans 15 residues. V was trimmed by 3 bases and J by 5 bases, leaving 15 bases between them. Germline assignment: CDR1 KGHDR and CDR2 SFDVKD.

This chain joins TRBV6-5 and TRBJ2-2; D is possibly TRBD2 (5 bases). The germline V gene encodes CDR1 MNHEY and CDR2 SVGAGI. V shed 8 bases and J shed 5 bases, with 18 bases lying between them. The CDR3 totals 15 residues. This CDR3 is CASGMASRWTGELFF. The CDR3 DNA follows: TGTGCCAGCGGGATGGCTAGCCGATGGACCGGGGAGCTGTTTTTT.

This chain connects TRBV19 to TRBJ1-3; D call uncertain. The CDR3 totals 15 residues. The ends were cut back, 7 bases at V and 0 bases at J, with 13 bases in the middle. Germline V gene data show CDR1 as LNHDA and CDR2 as SQIVND (reference sequence). The chain's CDR3 is CASIPPPGSGNTIYF. CDR3 in DNA: TGTGCCAGTATTCCCCCCCCCGGCTCTGGAAACACCATATATTTT.

The rearrangement joins TRBV5-8 to TRBJ2-5, with D uncertain. V gave up 4 bases and J gave up 7 bases, with 11 bases separating them. The germline gives CDR1 SGHTS, CDR2 YDEGEE. This CDR3 region has 12 residues. In nucleotides, the CDR3 is TGTGCCAGCAGCCCCAGCCCGGCGACCCAGTACTTC. Translated, it gives CASSPSPATQYF.

The chain has TRBV6-2 or TRBV6-3 and TRBJ1-2; unclear D gene. Trimming took 5 bases from V and 4 from J, leaving 20 bases between them. CDR1 and CDR2 from the germline V gene are MNHEY and SVGEGT. The CDR3 runs to 16 residues. The CDR3 DNA sequence: TGTGCCAGCAGTCCGGCCCGGGCCCTCGTCATCTATGGCTACACCTTC. Amino acids: CASSPARALVIYGYTF.

This clone was seen once. This chain uses TRBV19 with TRBJ2-7; D may be TRBD2 (6 bases). Trimming pared 7 bases from V and 0 bases from J, leaving 13 bases between. The germline V gene has CDR1 LNHDA and CDR2 SQIVND (reference sequence). CDR3 length: 14 amino acids. CDR3 coding DNA: TGTGCCAGTAATACGGGACTCAACTCCTACGAGCAGTACTTC. Protein: CASNTGLNSYEQYF.

V gene TRBV28 combines with J gene TRBJ2-7; D may match TRBD1 or TRBD2 (5 bases each). V was trimmed by 4 bases and J by 7 bases, leaving 14 bases between them. Germline assignment: CDR1 MDHEN and CDR2 SYDVKM. This CDR3 is built from 13 residues. CDR3 residues: CASSSTGPLEQYF. CDR3 nucleotides: TGTGCCAGCAGTTCCACGGGACCATTAGAGCAGTACTTC.

The count of this clone is one. The CDR3 bases are TGTGCCAGCAGCCCCCGGGGGGATGGCTACACCTTC. Protein: CASSPRGDGYTF. This chain connects TRBV7-9 to TRBJ1-2; tentatively, D is TRBD1 (5 bases). Trimming removed 5 bases at V and 6 bases at J, with 10 bases between. CDR1 SEHNR and CDR2 FQNEAQ come from the germline V gene (reference sequence). This CDR3 contains 12 residues.

The J gene is TRBJ1-5, the V gene TRBV6-5, with D unclear. The germline V gene encodes CDR1 MNHEY and CDR2 SVGAGI. V shed 8 bases and J shed 4 bases, with 12 bases lying between them. The CDR3 consists of 13 residues. CDR3 sequence: CASVYSFNQPQHF. CDR3 sequence (DNA): TGTGCCAGCGTATACAGCTTTAATCAGCCCCAGCATTTT.

The chain carries TRBV27 and TRBJ1-1, with a possible D match to TRBD1 (6 bases). There are 14 residues in the CDR3. The germline gives CDR1 MNHEY, CDR2 SMNVEV (reference sequence). V was clipped by 4 bases and J by 4 bases, with 13 bases between them. The CDR3 protein is CASSWGAGGTEAFF. CDR3 DNA: TGTGCCAGCAGTTGGGGGGCCGGCGGCACTGAAGCTTTCTTT.

The chain joins TRBV20-1 to TRBJ2-3; 11 bases agree with TRBD2. The CDR3 consists of 17 residues. J lost 1 base, V lost 3 bases, and 9 bases had no gene match. CDR1 is DFQATT and CDR2 is SNEGSKA in the germline V gene (reference sequence). CDR3 loop: CSASAIAGGPRTDTQYF. Here the CDR3 DNA reads TGCAGTGCTAGTGCGATAGCGGGAGGGCCTCGCACAGATACGCAGTATTTT.

The genes are TRBV12-2 and TRBJ1-3. TRBV12-2 is a pseudogene locus. The CDR3 totals 22 residues. The CDR3 sequence: CASRRRGWRAARKLCSGNTIYF. The CDR3 region has the DNA TGTGCAAGTCGCCGCCGAGGGTGGAGGGCTGCCCGAAAACTCTGCTCTGGAAACACCATATATTTT.